This T cell receptor beta chain was observed in a study of T cells in Graves' hyperthyroidism and ophthalmopathy. Study at large: Peripheral blood samples were taken at initial diagnosis, prior to any treatment.

Overall study results and limits: Among thyroid clonotypes expanded above 0.001, most also appeared in blood.

Amplified TCR beta CDR3 regions came from RNA transcripts. An initial round of RT-PCR targeting the TCR CDR3 relied on the HTBI primer set. TCRdb processed the multiplex PCR reads anew with MiXCR; each CDR3 protein has one entry. The sample includes hundreds of thousands of distinct CDR3 sequences, 20% of them seen just once. A patient was excluded if there was uncontrolled infection, other autoimmune disease, pregnancy or lactation. As concerns this clonotype: Its antigen is undetermined.

The CDR3 runs to 17 residues. The V gene lost 2 bases and the J gene lost 0 bases, with 13 bases spanning the gap. Germline CDR1 MNHNS, CDR2 SASEGT. The sample consisted of blood. The V gene is TRBV6-1, the J gene TRBJ1-4; no clear D. This receptor was obtained from a man aged 30 to 39 with Graves' ophthalmopathy. The CDR3 loop reads CASSEHSTSATNEKLFF. The DNA for the CDR3 is TGTGCCAGCAGTGAACATAGTACGTCTGCAACTAATGAAAAACTGTTTTTT.